This is a list of T cell receptor beta chains from one sample in a study of T cell repertoires in cytomegalovirus infection. One entry per CDR3 protein, called by TCRdb with MiXCR from the reads. This table has 65,000 to 95,000 distinct CDR3 sequences, 3.5% to 4.5% appearing once. The sequenced sample was PBMCs. The receptors were gathered from a human donor in good health (CMV status not recorded). Some clones in this sample may be carry-over from other donors' samples. CDR3s include the opening cysteine and the closing phenylalanine or tryptophan. A D gene is named only where the DNA matches it firmly. Size tells how often a clone was seen (once, few, many) or the class of an expanded clone, and some rows leave it out.

>TRBD1|15|TRBJ2-5|many|TRBV12-3/TRBV12-4
CASSAYRGQRETQYF
TGTGCCAGCAGTGCGTACAGGGGGCAGAGGGAGACCCAGTACTTC
>.|15|TRBJ1-6|medium-sized|TRBV7-2
CASSFQGSKDSPLHF
TGTGCCAGCAGCTTCCAAGGAAGTAAGGATTCACCCCTCCACTTT
>.|15|TRBJ1-1|many|TRBV6-5
CASSYSKYGGGEAFF
TGTGCCAGCAGTTACTCGAAGTATGGGGGTGGCGAAGCTTTCTTT
>.|14|TRBJ1-6|medium-sized|TRBV7-2
CASSFIQGNSPLHF
TGTGCCAGCAGCTTCATTCAGGGTAATTCACCCCTCCACTTT
>.|13|TRBJ1-2|many|TRBV6-2/TRBV6-3
CASSPTHMDGYTF
TGTGCCAGCAGCCCGACACATATGGACGGCTACACCTTC
>.|14|TRBJ2-1|many|TRBV6-1
CASSLRAGNDEQFF
TGTGCCAGCAGTCTCAGGGCAGGGAACGATGAGCAGTTCTTC
>TRBD1|16|TRBJ1-6|many|TRBV6-1
CASSELGTGGYSPLHF
TGTGCCAGCAGTGAACTTGGGACAGGGGGCTATTCACCCCTCCACTTT
>.|13|TRBJ2-3|many|TRBV20-1
CSARRRGADTQYF
TGCAGTGCTAGGCGGCGTGGGGCAGATACGCAGTATTTT
>TRBD1|15|TRBJ2-1|many|TRBV19
CASSIGHRGANEQFF
TGTGCCAGTAGTATTGGTCACAGGGGAGCAAATGAGCAGTTCTTC
>.|15|TRBJ2-3|.|TRBV19
CASKDFQENTDTQYF
TGTGCCAGTAAAGATTTTCAAGAAAACACAGATACGCAGTATTTT
>TRBD2|17|TRBJ2-5|many|TRBV9
CASSANLLAGEQETQYF
TGTGCCAGCAGCGCGAACCTACTAGCGGGGGAGCAAGAGACCCAGTACTTC
>.|15|TRBJ1-5|many|TRBV7-2
CASSPVLGYNQPQHF
TGTGCCAGCAGCCCGGTTTTAGGGTACAATCAGCCCCAGCATTTT
>.|13|TRBJ1-1|many|TRBV7-2
CASSFLWDTEAFF
TGTGCCAGCAGCTTTCTGTGGGACACTGAAGCTTTCTTT
>TRBD2|15|TRBJ2-5|many|TRBV5-8
CASSLRTSGGETQYF
TGTGCCAGCAGCCTAAGGACTAGCGGGGGTGAGACCCAGTACTTC
>.|13|TRBJ1-1|many|TRBV7-9
CASSFIRNTEAFF
TGTGCCAGCAGCTTCATCCGGAACACTGAAGCTTTCTTT
>.|16|TRBJ1-5|many|TRBV6-2/TRBV6-3
CASSYGIWGINQPQHF
TGTGCCAGCAGTTACGGGATCTGGGGAATTAATCAGCCCCAGCATTTT
>.|19|TRBJ2-2|many|TRBV6-1
CASIFSGHKSSPNTGELFF
TGTGCCAGCATCTTCTCGGGACACAAGTCATCTCCGAACACCGGGGAGCTGTTTTTT
>.|16|TRBJ1-6|many|TRBV4-3
CASSQDLVGLGSPLHF
TGCGCCAGCAGCCAAGATTTAGTGGGGTTGGGATCACCCCTCCACTTT
>.|12|TRBJ1-6|many|TRBV7-9
CAGRKGDSPLHF
TGTGCCGGACGGAAAGGGGACTCACCCCTCCACTTT
>.|14|TRBJ1-1|many|TRBV7-2
CASSPPQGKTEAFF
TGTGCCAGCAGCCCCCCGCAGGGTAAGACTGAAGCTTTCTTT
>.|14|TRBJ2-1|many|TRBV6-2/TRBV6-3
CASRRRWGADEQFF
TGTGCCAGCAGGCGCCGGTGGGGGGCCGATGAGCAGTTCTTC
>.|12|TRBJ2-3|many|TRBV29-1
CSVDRGADTQYF
TGCAGCGTCGATCGTGGGGCCGATACGCAGTATTTT